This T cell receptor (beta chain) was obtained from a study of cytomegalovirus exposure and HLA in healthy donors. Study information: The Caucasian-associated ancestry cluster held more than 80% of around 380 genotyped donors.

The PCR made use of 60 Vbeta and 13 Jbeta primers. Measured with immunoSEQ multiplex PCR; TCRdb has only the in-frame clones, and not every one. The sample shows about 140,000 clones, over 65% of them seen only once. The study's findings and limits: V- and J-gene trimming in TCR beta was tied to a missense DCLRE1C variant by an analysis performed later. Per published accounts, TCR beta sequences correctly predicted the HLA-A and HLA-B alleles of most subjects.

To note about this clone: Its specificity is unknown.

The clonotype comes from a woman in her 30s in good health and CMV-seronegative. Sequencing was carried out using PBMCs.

CDR3 protein: CASSFNYRTGELFF. DNA for the CDR3: TGTGCCAGCAGCTTCAACTACCGGACCGGGGAGCTGTTTTTT. The V call is TRBV11-3, the J call TRBJ2-2; D ambiguous. Germline V lookup: CDR1 SGHNT, CDR2 YENEEA. V lost 3 bases and J lost 5, with 10 bases in between. The CDR3 sequence is 14 residues long.